Each of the 16 T cell receptor beta chains below was sequenced from the same sample in a study of blood T cell repertoires in COVID-19. Measured with immunoSEQ multiplex PCR; TCRdb has only the in-frame clones, and not every one. The table records 200,000 to 250,000 clones, 88% of them present only once. The sample comprised PBMCs or T cells enriched from blood (not recorded which). The receptors here all came from a woman aged 25 to 39 who had recovered from COVID-19.

The genes are TRBV28 and TRBJ1-3; D is unresolved. The CDR3 has 13 residues. Germline V gives CDR1 MDHEN, CDR2 SYDVKM. Trimming left V 4 bases short and J 3 bases short, with 7 bases between. Here the CDR3 reads CASSSSVGNTIYF. Written as DNA, the CDR3 is TGTGCCAGCAGTTCCTCGGTTGGAAACACCATATATTTT. The whole variable domain, remainder taken from reference TRBV28 and TRBJ1-3, is DVKVTQSSRYLVKRTGEKVFLECVQDMDHENMFWYRQDPGLGLRLIYFSYDVKMKEKGDIPEGYSVSREKKERFSLILESASTNQTSMYLCASSSSVGNTIYFGEGSWLTVV.

This clone occurred once. This chain joins TRBV12-5 and TRBJ1-5; TRBD1 agrees at 9 bases. Germline CDR1 is LGHNT and CDR2 is FRNRAP. Trimming at V came to 1 base and at J to 6 bases, leaving 7 bases not matched to a gene. The CDR3 runs 16 residues. The CDR3 reads CASGLGDRVSGQPQHF. DNA of the CDR3: TGTGCTAGTGGTTTGGGGGACAGGGTCTCAGGTCAGCCCCAGCATTTT.

This chain connects TRBV10-3 to TRBJ2-1, with 8 bases lining up with TRBD1. Germline V gene sequence: CDR1 ENHRY, CDR2 SYGVKD. This CDR3 has 15 residues. Germline trimming cut 0 bases from V and 6 bases from J; bases unmatched to any gene: 4. The CDR3 region has the DNA TGTGCCATCAGTGAGTCGACGACAGGGGCCAATGAGCAGTTCTTC. Translating gives CAISESTTGANEQFF.

The rearrangement uses TRBV19 and TRBJ1-3, with TRBD1 identical over 8 bases. With V trimmed by 8 bases and J by 4 bases, 7 bases remained unmatched. Looked up from germline, CDR1 is LNHDA and CDR2 is SQIVND (reference sequence). This CDR3 is 14 amino acids long. The CDR3 sequence is CASSGGQAGNTIYF. The DNA of the CDR3 is TGTGCCAGTTCTGGGGGACAGGCGGGAAACACCATATATTTT.

This clone was observed a single time. V gene TRBV6-5 combines with J gene TRBJ2-1; 12 positions agree with TRBD2. CDR3 size: 15 residues. CDR1 and CDR2 from the germline V gene are MNHEY and SVGAGI. V lost 6 bases and J lost 5; bases outside the gene matches: 5. In DNA, the CDR3 is TGTGCCAGCAGGGCTAGCGGGGGGGCCCACAATGAGCAGTTCTTC. Translation: CASRASGGAHNEQFF.

This sequence joins TRBV7-6 and TRBJ2-3, with 7 bases that match TRBD2. The CDR3 length is 17 residues. J gave up 0 bases and V 2 bases, and 8 bases lay outside the gene matches. Germline CDR1 and CDR2: SGHVS and FNYEAQ. Written as DNA, the CDR3 is TGTGCCAGCAGCTTATCAGCAGCGGGGCCCAGCACAGATACGCAGTATTTT. Its protein product is CASSLSAAGPSTDTQYF.

This chain joins TRBV18 and TRBJ2-7, with 8 positions matching TRBD1. There are 14 residues in the CDR3. Germline lookup yields CDR1 KGHSH and CDR2 LQKENI. Unmatched junction bases numbered 5, after V lost 6 bases and J lost 1 base. The CDR3 coding sequence is TGTGCCAGCTCGCGGAGACAGGGGTCCTACGAGCAGTACTTC. Protein: CASSRRQGSYEQYF.

The chain combines TRBV7-2 with TRBJ1-2; possible D gene TRBD1, 6 bases. The CDR3 contains 14 residues. Trimming shortened V by 2 bases and J by 5 bases, and 12 bases separated the two germline ends. Germline loops: CDR1 SGHTA, CDR2 FQGNSA. The CDR3 DNA is TGTGCCAGCAGCTTATCGAACAGGGAATATGGCTACACCTTC. This sequence encodes CASSLSNREYGYTF.

This clone appeared a single time. The chain combines TRBV4-3 with TRBJ2-1; tentative D call: TRBD2 (5 bases). Trimming pared 0 bases from V and 5 bases from J, leaving 5 bases between. The length of the CDR3 is 13 residues. Germline CDR1 LGHNA, CDR2 YSLEER. CDR3 DNA sequence: TGCGCCAGCAGCCAAGAGAGGGACAATGAGCAGTTCTTC. This gives the protein CASSQERDNEQFF.

V is TRBV12-3 or TRBV12-4 and J is TRBJ1-3; TRBD1 matches at 7 bases. Losses at the gene ends were 6 bases for V and 8 bases for J; bases not matched to a gene: 7. The CDR3 loop spans 13 amino acids. CDR3 region: CASRTQGTDTIYF. The CDR3 DNA sequence: TGTGCCAGCAGAACACAGGGGACGGACACCATATATTTT.

The chain combines TRBV15 with TRBJ2-3; TRBD2 matches 8 bases. This CDR3 comprises 15 residues. Trimming at V came to 2 bases and at J to 6 bases, leaving 7 bases not matched to a gene. Germline V CDR1 and CDR2: LNHNV, YYDKDF (reference sequence). The CDR3 reads CATSRLGTRGDTQYF. For the CDR3, the DNA is TGTGCCACCAGCAGACTCGGGACTAGAGGCGATACGCAGTATTTT. Together with reference TRBV15 and TRBJ2-3, the CDR3 gives the full variable domain: DAMVIQNPRYQVTQFGKPVTLSCSQTLNHNVMYWYQQKSSQAPKLLFHYYDKDFNNEADTPDNFQSRRPNTSFCFLDIRSPGLGDTAMYLCATSRLGTRGDTQYFGPGTRLTVL.

The rearrangement joins TRBV9 to TRBJ1-6; TRBD1 agrees at 7 bases. V trimming: 3 bases; J trimming: 5 bases; junction bases outside the gene matches: 5. The CDR3 covers 15 residues. CDR1 SGDLS and CDR2 YYNGEE come from the germline V gene. The CDR3 DNA sequence: TGTGCCAGCAGCGACAGGGACAGAGATAATTCACCCCTCCACTTT. Translation gives CASSDRDRDNSPLHF.

The V and J genes are TRBV7-9 and TRBJ2-4; 11 bases agree with TRBD1. The ends lost 4 bases at V and 2 bases at J; junction bases unmatched: 4. The germline V gene encodes CDR1 SEHNR and CDR2 FQNEAQ (reference sequence). The CDR3 has 16 residues. CDR3 DNA: TGTGCCAGCAGCTGGACAGGGGGCGAGACCAAAAACATTCAGTACTTC. Its protein product is CASSWTGGETKNIQYF.

This clone showed up just once. J is TRBJ1-4 and V is TRBV5-1; D unresolved. The CDR3 runs 13 residues. V shed 0 bases and J shed 8 bases, with 8 bases lying between them. CDR1 and CDR2 (germline): SGHRS, YFSETQ. The CDR3 region is CASSLEDREKLFF. Here the CDR3 DNA reads TGCGCCAGCAGCTTGGAAGATCGGGAAAAACTGTTTTTT.

The chain has TRBV7-3 and TRBJ2-7, with D maybe TRBD1 (7 bases). This CDR3 is built from 16 residues. The ends were cut back, 5 bases at V and 9 bases at J, with 26 bases in the middle. CDR1 is SGHTA, CDR2 FQGTGA, per germline. DNA for the CDR3: TGTGCCAGCAGCCAACAGGGGTCCCTAGCGCTGGGCGTGCAGTACTTC. Its protein is CASSQQGSLALGVQYF.

The V gene is TRBV4-1, the J gene TRBJ2-2, with no clear D. The CDR3 is made up of 13 amino acids. CDR1 MGHRA and CDR2 YSYEKL come from the germline V gene. V was trimmed by 4 bases and J by 5 bases, leaving 8 bases between them. The DNA of the CDR3 is TGCGCCAGCAGCCCCCTAGGTACCGGGGAGCTGTTTTTT. Residues: CASSPLGTGELFF.